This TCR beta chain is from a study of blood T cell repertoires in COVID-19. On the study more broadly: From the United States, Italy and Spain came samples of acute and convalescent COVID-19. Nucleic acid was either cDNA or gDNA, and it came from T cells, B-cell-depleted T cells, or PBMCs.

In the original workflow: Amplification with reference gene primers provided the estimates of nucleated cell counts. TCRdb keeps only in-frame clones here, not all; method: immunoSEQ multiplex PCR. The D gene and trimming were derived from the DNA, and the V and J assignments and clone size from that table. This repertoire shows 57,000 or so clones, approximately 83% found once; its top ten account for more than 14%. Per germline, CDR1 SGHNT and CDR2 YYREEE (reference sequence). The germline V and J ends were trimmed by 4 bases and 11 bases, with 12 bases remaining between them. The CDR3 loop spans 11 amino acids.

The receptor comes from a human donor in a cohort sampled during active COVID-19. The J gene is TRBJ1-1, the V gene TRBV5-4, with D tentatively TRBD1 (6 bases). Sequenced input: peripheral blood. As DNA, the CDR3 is TGTGCCAGCAGCGAGGGGGTCAACGCTTTCTTT. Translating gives CASSEGVNAFF. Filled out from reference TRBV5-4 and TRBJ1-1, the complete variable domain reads ETGVTQSPTHLIKTRGQQVTLRCSSQSGHNTVSWYQQALGQGPQFIFQYYREEENGRGNFPPRFSGLQFPNYSSELNVNALELDDSALYLCASSEGVNAFFGQGTRLTVV.